This passage covers 12 T cell receptor beta chains from one sample sequenced in a study of T cells after yellow fever vaccination. One entry per CDR3 protein results from TCRdb running MiXCR on the 5' RACE reads. The sample yields roughly 260,000 distinct CDR3 sequences, 10% to 15% seen once. The sequencing here drew on CD4+ T cells sorted from PBMCs, taken 45 days after the yellow fever booster vaccination. These receptor sequences come from a man aged 25 to 40 who received the YFV17D yellow fever vaccine.

This clonotype has only a few counts. J is TRBJ2-7 and V is TRBV20-1, with 9 bases that match TRBD2. Germline CDR1 DFQATT, CDR2 SNEGSKA (reference sequence). The CDR3 consists of 15 residues. Germline trimming cut 5 bases from V and 8 bases from J; bases unmatched to any gene: 16. DNA for the CDR3: TGCAGTGCTCCGAATCCGGGACTAGCCGAACCACAGCAGTACTTC. Amino acid sequence: CSAPNPGLAEPQQYF.

This clonotype was seen only a few times. The CDR3 protein is CASSLSRVQETQYF. CDR3 DNA: TGCGCCAGCAGCTTGTCGCGGGTCCAAGAGACCCAGTACTTC. The chain combines TRBV5-1 with TRBJ2-5; D might be TRBD2 (5 bases). Germline assignment: CDR1 SGHRS and CDR2 YFSETQ. Between the trimmed V and J ends, which lost 1 base and 1 base, there was a span of 8 bases. The CDR3 spans 14 residues.

This clonotype was observed a handful of times. The chain has TRBV5-1 and TRBJ2-7; 13 bases match TRBD2. The J segment lost 3 bases and the V segment lost 0 bases, leaving 3 bases of the junction unmatched. The CDR3 has 16 amino acids. Germline-derived CDR1 and CDR2 are SGHRS and YFSETQ. The CDR3: CASSLGGTSGIYEQYF. The CDR3 nucleotides read TGCGCCAGCAGCTTGGGGGGGACTAGCGGGATCTACGAGCAGTACTTC. The whole variable domain, remainder taken from reference TRBV5-1 and TRBJ2-7, is KAGVTQTPRYLIKTRGQQVTLSCSPISGHRSVSWYQQTPGQGLQFLFEYFSETQRNKGNFPGRFSGRQFSNSRSEMNVSTLELGDSALYLCASSLGGTSGIYEQYFGPGTRLTVT.

In this sample, this clonotype turned up a few times. J is TRBJ2-7 and V is TRBV7-2; the D is unclear. This CDR3 has 15 amino acids. Germline V gene lookup returns CDR1 SGHTA and CDR2 FQGNSA. V gave up 5 bases and J gave up 0 bases, with 14 bases separating them. DNA of the CDR3: TGTGCCAGCAGCGAAGCACGTCCGAGCTCCTACGAGCAGTACTTC. Translated: CASSEARPSSYEQYF.

This rearrangement joins TRBV14 to TRBJ2-5, with D possibly matching TRBD2 (6 bases). From germline, CDR1 is SGHDN and CDR2 FVKESK. The CDR3 runs 15 residues. V was clipped by 1 base and J by 1 base, with 10 bases between them. CDR3 bases: TGTGCCAGCAGCCAAGTCCGGGGGATCCAAGAGACCCAGTACTTC. It specifies CASSQVRGIQETQYF.

A few counts support this clonotype. V is TRBV12-3 or TRBV12-4 and J is TRBJ2-1, with D perhaps matching TRBD2 (6 bases). Deletions cut 6 bases from V and 8 bases from J, with 17 bases between. The CDR3 extends over 14 amino acids. The CDR3 nucleotides are TGTGCCAGCAGCCTTAGCGGACTGCGGGATGAGCAGTTCTTC. It translates to CASSLSGLRDEQFF.

The chain carries TRBV12-3 or TRBV12-4 and TRBJ2-1; the match to TRBD2 covers 10 bases. CDR3 length equals 12 residues. Trimming cost V 4 bases and J 11 bases; bases outside gene matches: 2. Here the CDR3 DNA reads TGTGCCAGCAGTTGGACTAGCGGAAAGCAGTTCTTC. This translates into CASSWTSGKQFF.

The rearrangement joins TRBV7-2 to TRBJ1-1; tentatively, D is TRBD1 (5 bases). The germline V gene has CDR1 SGHTA and CDR2 FQGNSA. V was clipped by 1 base and J by 7 bases, with 10 bases between them. This CDR3 has 13 residues. The DNA for the CDR3 is TGTGCCAGCAGCTTAGTGGCAGGGAATGAAGCTTTCTTT. Translated, it gives CASSLVAGNEAFF.

V and J are TRBV12-3 or TRBV12-4 and TRBJ2-5; 8 bases line up with TRBD1. The CDR3 length is 12 residues. Germline trimming cut 11 bases from V and 5 bases from J; bases unmatched to any gene: 7. The CDR3 sequence: CASTGGGETQYF. CDR3 bases: TGTGCCTCCACAGGGGGTGGGGAGACCCAGTACTTC.

This chain joins TRBV19 and TRBJ2-5; TRBD1 might be the D (5 bases). This CDR3 region has 14 residues. Germline-derived CDR1 and CDR2 are LNHDA and SQIVND (reference sequence). The ends were cut back, 7 bases at V and 2 bases at J, with 14 bases in the middle. CDR3 sequence (DNA): TGTGCCAGTAAGGCGGCAGGGTGGCAAGAGACCCAGTACTTC. It specifies CASKAAGWQETQYF.

The J gene is TRBJ2-7, the V gene TRBV12-3 or TRBV12-4; TRBD2 might be the D (6 bases). V dropped 2 bases and J dropped 1 base, with 9 bases sitting between them. The CDR3 is 14 residues long. The CDR3 coding sequence is TGTGCCAGCAGTTTAACGGGGGTGTCCTACGAGCAGTACTTC. Its protein product is CASSLTGVSYEQYF.

This clonotype was observed a handful of times. DNA for the CDR3: TGTGCCACCAGTGATCCAGCTAGCGGGAGCAATGAGCAGTTCTTC. This codes for CATSDPASGSNEQFF. The chain combines TRBV24-1 with TRBJ2-1; 10 bases line up with TRBD2. Germline V gene data show CDR1 as KGHDR and CDR2 as SFDVKD. Trimming removed 3 bases from V and 6 bases from J; junction bases left unmatched: 4. The CDR3 loop spans 15 amino acids.